This T cell receptor beta chain was observed in a study of Graves' ophthalmopathy and Graves' hyperthyroidism (dated by TCRdb to about 2018). Looking at the study overall: Stable hyperthyroidism was defined as no progression to ophthalmopathy within 18 months of follow-up. A discovery set of 90 to 100 patients (around 44 ophthalmopathy, 55 to 65 stable hyperthyroidism) was enrolled to explore V-J signatures distinguishing ophthalmopathy from hyperthyroidism. An independent validation cohort was composed of 18 to 20 hyperthyroidism patients and roughly 16 patients who later progressed from hyperthyroidism to ophthalmopathy. In total, some 140 blood samples were TCR-sequenced: approximately 40 ophthalmopathy, roughly 77 hyperthyroidism and 17 hyperthyroidism-to-ophthalmopathy patients. Once sampling was done, hyperthyroidism patients were given methimazole at a starting dose of 30 mg daily, while ophthalmopathy patients were given high-dose intravenous methylprednisolone. To tell Graves' ophthalmopathy apart from Graves' hyperthyroidism, and to predict which patients would progress to ophthalmopathy, the study relied on TCR beta repertoire signatures. In six hyperthyroidism patients, T-cell repertoires of thyroid tissue and blood were compared. Summary of the overall study and its limitations: Ophthalmopathy was separated from stable hyperthyroidism by the 13-signature model with about 90% sensitivity and around 81% specificity in cross-validation and with 80%/75% in the test set. No statistical method was used to predetermine the sample size, and group allocation was not hidden from the investigators. Among expanded thyroid clonotypes with frequency above 0.001, most also showed up in blood, which suggests that blood repertoires may reflect the thyroid immune response. In validation, the model predicted ophthalmopathy progression with less than 71% sensitivity and about 73% specificity; roughly 12 predicted patients were CT-confirmed with GO in a median of 6.5 months.

Patients with hyperthyroidism were aged 18 to 65 years, had been newly diagnosed, and had a disease duration of less than 2 months. Patients with other autoimmune diseases, uncontrolled infections, pregnancy or lactation were excluded from the study. Diagnosis was based on clinical symptoms, serum thyroxine, TRAb, thyroid ultrasound and orbital computed tomography. Total RNA was extracted using Trizol reagent, and RNA quality was checked on an Agilent 2100 Bioanalyzer. In the germline V gene, CDR1 corresponds to SGHVS and CDR2 to FQNEAQ. V trim: 1 base; J trim: 5 bases; unmatched bases: 1. The CDR3 holds 13 amino acids from the cysteine to the phenylalanine. The read is trimmed to its CDR3 DNA, 39 bases read in frame from base 1. The sample holds many counts of this clonotype. Its binding antigen is unknown. Per-base qualities were not stored, and no clone one base away is much larger. TCR beta CDR3 regions were amplified from RNA transcripts for repertoire sequencing. A first-round RT-PCR used HTBI primers with the Qiagen OneStep RT-PCR kit, followed by a second-round multiplex PCR, size selection and purification. Sequencing of the libraries was carried out on an Illumina HiSeq2000 in paired-end mode with 100 bp reads. The paper's data handling went like this. SOAPnuke was used for read processing, and reads with adapters, uncalled bases, a mean Phred below 15, or no exact constant-primer or identifier match were discarded. COPE v1.2.5 was used to merge the high-quality paired reads. Each unique nucleotide sequence was treated as a clonotype, and MiTCR v1.1 was used to align the clonotypes to the IMGT TRB V, D and J references. Only V-J combinations with frequency above 0.0001 were analysed, covering 99.2% of repertoires. A TCR clonal expansion and chaos score per V-J combination was defined as the ratio of F50 clonal expansion to chaos observed in the TCRdist matrix. Welch's t-statistics and random forest were used to reduce the features to 10 to 15 V-J combinations, which were then used as input to a naive Bayes classifier. The similarity between thyroid and blood repertoires was quantified using the Morisita-Horn index. TCRdb cleaned the public reads at Q25 with fastp, built clones with MiXCR and kept in-frame beta chains. Each CDR3 protein gets just one entry, which takes the most common genes and DNA from the rows behind it. The V and J calls here are based on TCRdb, not the publication. For this sample the table gives approximately 1.2 million distinct CDR3 sequences, of which less than 45% were detected only once. Of the sample, roughly 10% is held by the ten largest clones.

This sequence was found in an adult man with Graves' hyperthyroidism. The chain is encoded by TRBV7-8 joined to TRBJ1-2, with 7 central nucleotides matching TRBD1. Sequenced: peripheral blood or thyroid tissue (not recorded which). The CDR3 region has the sequence CASSLGDRYGYTF. The DNA is as follows: TGTGCCAGCAGCTTAGGGGACAGATATGGCTACACCTTC.